These 8 T cell receptor beta chains came from one sample sequenced in a study of T cells after yellow fever vaccination. Via MiXCR, TCRdb re-called the 5' RACE reads, giving one row per CDR3 protein. The sample carries approximately 300,000 distinct CDR3 sequences, around 6.8% recorded once. This sample comprised PBMCs, obtained approximately 40 days after the first yellow fever vaccination. The receptors here all came from a man aged 18 to 29 who received the YFV17D yellow fever vaccine.

This clonotype appeared a few times. This chain connects TRBV28 to TRBJ2-7, with 9 bases fitting TRBD1. The trim removed 6 bases at V and 3 bases at J, leaving 9 bases unmatched. CDR1 and CDR2 from the germline V gene are MDHEN and SYDVKM. This CDR3 is 15 amino acids long. The CDR3 loop is CASSSGTGRIYEQYV. In DNA, the CDR3 is TGTGCCAGCAGCTCCGGGACAGGGAGGATCTACGAGCAGTACGTC.

This clonotype was recorded once. A much larger clone differs by one base, so this may be a read error. J is TRBJ2-1 and V is TRBV11-2; perhaps TRBD1 as D (6 bases). Germline V lookup: CDR1 SGHAT, CDR2 FQNNGV. The CDR3 has 16 residues. CDR3 residues: CAISLFWTASYNEQFF. The CDR3 DNA follows: TGTGCCATCAGCTTATTCTGGACAGCATCCTACAATGAGCAGTTCTTC. The whole variable domain, filled in from reference TRBV11-2 and TRBJ2-1, reads EAGVAQSPRYKIIEKRQSVAFWCNPISGHATLYWYQQILGQGPKLLIQFQNNGVVDDSQLPKDRFSAERLKGVDSTLKIQPAKLEDSAVYLCAISLFWTASYNEQFFGPGTRLTVL.

This clonotype was recorded a few times. The chain uses TRBV24-1 and TRBJ2-1, with TRBD2 matching over 16 bases. V gave up 3 bases and J gave up 9 bases; unmatched junction bases: 7. The CDR3 extends over 17 amino acids. Germline loops: CDR1 KGHDR, CDR2 SFDVKD. CDR3 sequence (DNA): TGTGCCACCAGTGATGGGGGGACTAGCGGGGGGGCCGGTGAGCAGTTCTTC. Translation: CATSDGGTSGGAGEQFF.

This clonotype turned up a few times. The chain joins TRBV5-6 to TRBJ2-3; D is ambiguous. The ends were cut back, 2 bases at V and 2 bases at J, with 6 bases in the middle. The CDR3 is 13 residues long. Germline V CDR1 and CDR2: SGHDT, YYEEEE. CDR3 in amino acids: CASSFTATDTQYF. The CDR3 nucleotides are TGTGCCAGCAGCTTCACAGCCACAGATACGCAGTATTTT.

The table lists this clonotype with a few counts. V gene TRBV5-1 combines with J gene TRBJ1-4, with D uncertain. V lost 0 bases and J lost 4, with 10 bases in between. Germline values: CDR1 SGHRS, CDR2 YFSETQ. The CDR3 sequence is 15 residues long. This CDR3 reads CASSLGNTGNEKLFF. In DNA form, the CDR3 reads TGCGCCAGCAGCTTGGGAAATACCGGTAATGAAAAACTGTTTTTT.

The chain recombines TRBV10-2 with TRBJ2-3; 9 bases match TRBD2. Germline values: CDR1 WSHSY, CDR2 SAAADI. Unmatched junction bases numbered 7, after V lost 7 bases and J lost 2 bases. The CDR3 is made up of 15 amino acids. CDR3 amino acids: CASKAASGNTDTQYF. The CDR3 coding sequence is TGCGCCAGCAAAGCGGCTAGCGGGAACACAGATACGCAGTATTTT.

The chain uses TRBV6-2 or TRBV6-3 and TRBJ2-1; the D gene is possibly TRBD2 (6 bases). Per the germline V gene, CDR1 is MNHEY and CDR2 is SVGEGT. The CDR3 sequence is 12 residues long. V was cut by 4 bases and J by 9 bases, with 10 bases left in between. The CDR3 region has the DNA TGTGCCAGCAGTTTTCCAGCGGGTGAGCAGTTCTTC. Its translation is CASSFPAGEQFF.

This chain joins TRBV18 and TRBJ2-5; D is undetermined. Germline CDR1 and CDR2: KGHSH and LQKENI. Between the trimmed V and J ends, which lost 2 bases and 1 base, there was a span of 11 bases. The CDR3 runs 15 residues. The DNA of the CDR3 is TGTGCCAGCTCACCAATCGCGACAAGCCAAGAGACCCAGTACTTC. Amino acid sequence: CASSPIATSQETQYF. Full variable domain (remainder filled in from reference TRBV18 and TRBJ2-5): NAGVMQNPRHLVRRRGQEARLRCSPMKGHSHVYWYRQLPEEGLKFMVYLQKENIIDESGMPKERFSAEFPKEGPSILRIQQVVRGDSAAYFCASSPIATSQETQYFGPGTRLLVL.